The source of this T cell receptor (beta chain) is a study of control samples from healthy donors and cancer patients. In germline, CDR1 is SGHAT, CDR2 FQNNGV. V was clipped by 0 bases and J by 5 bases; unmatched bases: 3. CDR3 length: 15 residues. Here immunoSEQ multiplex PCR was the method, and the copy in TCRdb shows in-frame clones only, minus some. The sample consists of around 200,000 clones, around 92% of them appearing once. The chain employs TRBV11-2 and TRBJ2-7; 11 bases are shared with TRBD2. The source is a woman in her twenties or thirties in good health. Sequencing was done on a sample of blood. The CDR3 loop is CASSLDFSGRDEQYF. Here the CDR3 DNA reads TGTGCCAGCAGCTTAGATTTTAGCGGGAGGGACGAGCAGTACTTC.